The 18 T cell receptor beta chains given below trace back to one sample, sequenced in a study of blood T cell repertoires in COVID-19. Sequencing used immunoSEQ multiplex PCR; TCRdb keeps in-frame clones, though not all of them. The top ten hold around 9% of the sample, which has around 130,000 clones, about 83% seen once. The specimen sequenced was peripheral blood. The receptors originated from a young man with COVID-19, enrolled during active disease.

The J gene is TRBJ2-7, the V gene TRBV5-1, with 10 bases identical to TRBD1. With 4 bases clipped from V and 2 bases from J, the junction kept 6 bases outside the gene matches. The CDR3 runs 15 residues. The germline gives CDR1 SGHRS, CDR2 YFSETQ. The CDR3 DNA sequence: TGCGCCAGCAGCGACGGGACAGGGGCGCCCTACGAGCAGTACTTC. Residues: CASSDGTGAPYEQYF.

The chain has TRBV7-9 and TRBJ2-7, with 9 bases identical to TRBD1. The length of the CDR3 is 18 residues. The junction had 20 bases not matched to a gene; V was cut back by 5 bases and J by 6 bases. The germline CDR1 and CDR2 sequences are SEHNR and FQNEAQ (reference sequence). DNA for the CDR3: TGTGCCAGCAGCCCCGACGGCTTGCGACAGGGGGTATGGGGCGAGCAGTACTTC. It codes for CASSPDGLRQGVWGEQYF.

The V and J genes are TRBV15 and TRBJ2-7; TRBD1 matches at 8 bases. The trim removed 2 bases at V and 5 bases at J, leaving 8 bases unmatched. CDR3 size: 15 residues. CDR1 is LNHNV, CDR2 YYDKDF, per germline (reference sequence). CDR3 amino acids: CATSRSGQGRDEQYF. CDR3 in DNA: TGTGCCACCAGCAGATCTGGACAGGGACGTGACGAGCAGTACTTC.

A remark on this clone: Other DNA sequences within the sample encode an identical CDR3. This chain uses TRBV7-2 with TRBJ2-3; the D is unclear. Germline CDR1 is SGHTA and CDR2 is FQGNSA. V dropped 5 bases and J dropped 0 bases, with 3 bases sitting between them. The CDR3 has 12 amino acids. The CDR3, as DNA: TGTGCCAGCAGCCCTAGCACAGATACGCAGTATTTT. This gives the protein CASSPSTDTQYF.

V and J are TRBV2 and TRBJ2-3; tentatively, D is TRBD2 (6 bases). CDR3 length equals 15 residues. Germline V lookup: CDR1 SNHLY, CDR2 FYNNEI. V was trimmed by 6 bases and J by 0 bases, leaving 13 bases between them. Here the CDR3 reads CASSLGTASTDTQYF. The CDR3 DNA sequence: TGTGCCAGCAGCCTCGGGACTGCTAGCACAGATACGCAGTATTTT. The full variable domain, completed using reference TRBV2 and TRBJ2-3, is EPEVTQTPSHQVTQMGQEVILRCVPISNHLYFYWYRQILGQKVEFLVSFYNNEISEKSEIFDDQFSVERPDGSNFTLKIRSTKLEDSAMYFCASSLGTASTDTQYFGPGTRLTVL.

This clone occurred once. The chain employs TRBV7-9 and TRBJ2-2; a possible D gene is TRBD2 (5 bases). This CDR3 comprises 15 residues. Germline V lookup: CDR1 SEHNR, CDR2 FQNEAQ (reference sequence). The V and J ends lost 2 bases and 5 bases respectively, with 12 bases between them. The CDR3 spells CASSLYGERTGELFF. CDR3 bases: TGTGCCAGCAGCTTATACGGGGAACGGACCGGGGAGCTGTTTTTT.

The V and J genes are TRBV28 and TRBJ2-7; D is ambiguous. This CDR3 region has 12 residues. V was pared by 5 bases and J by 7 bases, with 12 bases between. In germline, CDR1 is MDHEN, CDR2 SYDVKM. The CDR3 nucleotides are TGTGCCAGCAGTGAGGCCCAGTCAGAGCAGTACTTC. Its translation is CASSEAQSEQYF.

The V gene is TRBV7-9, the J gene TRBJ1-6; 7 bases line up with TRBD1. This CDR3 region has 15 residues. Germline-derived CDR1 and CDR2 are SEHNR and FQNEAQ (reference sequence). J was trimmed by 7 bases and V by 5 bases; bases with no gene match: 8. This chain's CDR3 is CASSPRQGGNSPLHF. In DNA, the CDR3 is TGTGCCAGCAGCCCCCGACAGGGAGGAAATTCACCCCTCCACTTT. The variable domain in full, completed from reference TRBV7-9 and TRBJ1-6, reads DTGVSQNPRHKITKRGQNVTFRCDPISEHNRLYWYRQTLGQGPEFLTYFQNEAQLEKSRLLSDRFSAERPKGSFSTLEIQRTEQGDSAMYLCASSPRQGGNSPLHFGNGTRLTVT.

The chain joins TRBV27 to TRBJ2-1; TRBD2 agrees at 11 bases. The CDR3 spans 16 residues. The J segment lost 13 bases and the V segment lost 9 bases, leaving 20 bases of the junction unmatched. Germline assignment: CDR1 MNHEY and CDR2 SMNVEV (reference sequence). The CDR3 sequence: CASSAPGTSGTLNQFF. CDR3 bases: TGTGCCAGTTCAGCCCCCGGGACTAGCGGAACCCTAAACCAGTTCTTC.

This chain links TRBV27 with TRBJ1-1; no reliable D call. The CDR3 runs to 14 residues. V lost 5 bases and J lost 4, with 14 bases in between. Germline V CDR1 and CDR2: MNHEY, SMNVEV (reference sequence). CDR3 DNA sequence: TGTGCCAGCAGTCCACTCCGGGGAGGCACTGAAGCTTTCTTT. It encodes CASSPLRGGTEAFF.

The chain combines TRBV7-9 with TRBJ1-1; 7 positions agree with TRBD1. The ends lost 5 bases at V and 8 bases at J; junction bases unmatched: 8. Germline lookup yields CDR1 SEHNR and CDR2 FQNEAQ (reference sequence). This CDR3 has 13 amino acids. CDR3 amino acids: CASSGDSQKEAFF. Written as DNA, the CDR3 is TGTGCCAGCAGCGGGGACAGCCAGAAAGAAGCTTTCTTT.

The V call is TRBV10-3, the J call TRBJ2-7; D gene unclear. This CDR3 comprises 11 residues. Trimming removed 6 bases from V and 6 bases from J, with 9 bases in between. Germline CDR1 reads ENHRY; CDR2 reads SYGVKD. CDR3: CAIRDGVEQYF. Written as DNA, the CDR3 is TGTGCCATCAGGGATGGAGTCGAGCAGTACTTC.

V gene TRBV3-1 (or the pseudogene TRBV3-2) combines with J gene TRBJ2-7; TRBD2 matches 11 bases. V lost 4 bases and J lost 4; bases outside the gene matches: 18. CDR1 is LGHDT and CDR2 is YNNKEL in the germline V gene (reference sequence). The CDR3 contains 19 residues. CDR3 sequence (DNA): TGTGCCAGCAGCCCCCTGCCTTATAGCGGGAGGGCCCTCAGGTACGAGCAGTACTTC. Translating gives CASSPLPYSGRALRYEQYF.

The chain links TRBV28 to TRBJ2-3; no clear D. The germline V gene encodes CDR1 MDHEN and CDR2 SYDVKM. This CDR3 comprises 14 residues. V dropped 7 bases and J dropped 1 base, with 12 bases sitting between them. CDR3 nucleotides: TGTGCCAGCACCCCCCCCTATGGCACAGATACGCAGTATTTT. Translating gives CASTPPYGTDTQYF.

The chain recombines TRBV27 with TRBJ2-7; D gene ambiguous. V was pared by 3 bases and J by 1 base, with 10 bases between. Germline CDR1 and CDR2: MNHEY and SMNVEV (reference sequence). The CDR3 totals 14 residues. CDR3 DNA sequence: TGTGCCAGCAGTTTGGGCCCCTTTTCCTACGAGCAGTACTTC. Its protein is CASSLGPFSYEQYF.

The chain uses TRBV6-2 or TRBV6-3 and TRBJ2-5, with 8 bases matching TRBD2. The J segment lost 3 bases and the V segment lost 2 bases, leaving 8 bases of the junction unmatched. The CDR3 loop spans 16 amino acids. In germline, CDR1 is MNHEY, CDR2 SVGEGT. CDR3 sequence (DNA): TGTGCCAGCAGTTACCCGCTAGCGGGTTCCAAAGAGACCCAGTACTTC. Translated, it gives CASSYPLAGSKETQYF.

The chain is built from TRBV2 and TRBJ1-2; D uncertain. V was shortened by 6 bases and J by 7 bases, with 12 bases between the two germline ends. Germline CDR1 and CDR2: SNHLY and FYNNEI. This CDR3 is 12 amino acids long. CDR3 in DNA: TGTGCCAGCAGAATCTTAGATTTTGGCTACACCTTC. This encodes CASRILDFGYTF.

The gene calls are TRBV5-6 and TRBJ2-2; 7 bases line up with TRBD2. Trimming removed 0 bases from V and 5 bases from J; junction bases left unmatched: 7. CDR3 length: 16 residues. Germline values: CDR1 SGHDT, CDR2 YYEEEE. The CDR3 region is CASSLGKTSRTGELFF. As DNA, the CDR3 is TGTGCCAGCAGCTTGGGAAAGACTAGCCGGACCGGGGAGCTGTTTTTT.